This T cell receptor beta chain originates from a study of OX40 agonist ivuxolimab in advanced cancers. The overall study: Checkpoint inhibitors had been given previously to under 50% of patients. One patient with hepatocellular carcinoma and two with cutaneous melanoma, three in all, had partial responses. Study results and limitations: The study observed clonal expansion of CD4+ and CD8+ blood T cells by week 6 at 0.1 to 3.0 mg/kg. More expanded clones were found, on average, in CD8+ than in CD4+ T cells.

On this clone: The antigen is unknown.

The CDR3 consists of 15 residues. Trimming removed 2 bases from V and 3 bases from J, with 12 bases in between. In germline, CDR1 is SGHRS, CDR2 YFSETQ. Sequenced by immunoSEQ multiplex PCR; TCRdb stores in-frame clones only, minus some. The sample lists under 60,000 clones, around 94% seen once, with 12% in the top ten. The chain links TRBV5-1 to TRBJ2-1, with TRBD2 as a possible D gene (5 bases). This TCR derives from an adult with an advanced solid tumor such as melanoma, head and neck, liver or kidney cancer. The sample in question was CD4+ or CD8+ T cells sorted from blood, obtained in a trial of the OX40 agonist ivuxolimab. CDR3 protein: CASSFAAEYYNEQFF. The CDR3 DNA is TGCGCCAGCAGCTTTGCAGCGGAATACTACAATGAGCAGTTCTTC.